This T cell receptor beta chain comes out of a study of CD8 T cells in ankylosing spondylitis. Each CDR3 protein gets one entry after TCRdb re-called the 5' RACE reads with MiXCR. This table holds about 250,000 distinct CDR3 sequences, under 30% found once. J lost 3 bases, V lost 8 bases, and 1 base had no gene match. The CDR3 extends over 12 amino acids. Germline assignment: CDR1 DFQATT and CDR2 SNEGSKA (reference sequence). This clonotype was seen a handful of times. What it binds is unknown. Points from the study as a whole: Reactive arthritis synovial fluid and blood previously showed some of these motif variants.

The chain employs TRBV20-1 and TRBJ2-2; 9 bases match TRBD2. Source material: blood, either unsorted or a sorted T cell fraction (not recorded which). The receptor was isolated from a male donor with ankylosing spondylitis or in good health (not recorded which). The CDR3 DNA reads as TGCAGTCAGCGGGGGGACACCGGGGAGCTGTTTTTT. Its protein is CSQRGDTGELFF.